These T cell receptor beta chains were read from a single sample in a study of shared clonotypes between healthy human individuals. Clones were sequenced by immunoSEQ multiplex PCR, and TCRdb holds only the in-frame ones, with some missing. This sample has about 820,000 clones, with about 91% found just once. Material for sequencing was naive CD8+ T cells sorted from blood. Receptors originate from a man between 25 and 39 years old in good health. The CDR3 runs from the conserved cysteine through the conserved F or W. D genes are given only for firm matches. Expanded clones are given a class, and other clones once, few, many or no size at all.

>TRBJ2-7|NA|NA|TRBV6-5
CASSRGADEQYF
TGTGCCAGCAGTCGGGGGGCAGACGAGCAGTACTTC
>TRBJ2-1|NA|NA|TRBV27
CASSLSRASGGGAYNEQFF
TGTGCCAGCAGTTTAAGTCGGGCTAGCGGAGGGGGGGCATACAATGAGCAGTTCTTC
>TRBJ2-1|NA|NA|TRBV18
CASSPSPGVKGHEQFF
TGTGCCAGCTCACCTTCTCCGGGGGTTAAGGGCCATGAGCAGTTCTTC
>TRBJ2-2|NA|NA|TRBV29-1
CSVEEVGENTGELFF
TGCAGCGTTGAAGAGGTCGGGGAGAACACCGGGGAGCTGTTTTTT
>TRBJ1-5|NA|NA|TRBV28
CASSLEGGQDPPQHF
TGTGCCAGCAGTTTAGAAGGGGGGCAGGATCCGCCCCAGCATTTT
>TRBJ1-2|TRBD1|NA|TRBV5-4
CASSLVLGTANYGYTF
TGTGCCAGCAGCTTGGTGTTGGGGACAGCGAACTATGGCTACACCTTC
>TRBJ1-1|TRBD1|NA|TRBV7-6
CASSFRDREMNTEAFF
TGTGCCAGCAGCTTTAGGGACAGGGAAATGAACACTGAAGCTTTCTTT
>TRBJ2-5|NA|NA|TRBV19
CASSIRRVGQETQYF
TGTGCCAGTAGTATTCGTCGGGTGGGCCAAGAGACCCAGTACTTC
>TRBJ1-4|NA|once|TRBV5-8
CASSLGEADSEKLFF
TGTGCCAGCAGCTTGGGGGAGGCCGATAGTGAAAAACTGTTTTTT
>TRBJ2-7|TRBD1|NA|TRBV4-1
CASSLVTGGSYEQYF
TGCGCCAGCAGCCTAGTGACAGGGGGGAGCTACGAGCAGTACTTC
>TRBJ2-6|NA|once|TRBV9
CASWRANVLTF
TGTGCCAGCTGGAGGGCCAACGTCCTGACTTTC
>TRBJ2-3|TRBD2|NA|TRBV6-5
CASSYSKREGTDTQYF
TGTGCCAGCAGTTACTCGAAGCGGGAGGGCACAGATACGCAGTATTTT
>TRBJ2-1|NA|NA|TRBV12-5
CASADDQLLAPHNEQFF
TGTGCTAGTGCCGACGACCAACTACTAGCCCCCCACAATGAGCAGTTCTTC
>TRBJ2-7|NA|NA|TRBV28
CASGGRNDYEQYF
TGTGCCAGCGGAGGGCGGAATGACTACGAGCAGTACTTC
>TRBJ2-7|NA|many|TRBV28
CASSYYDSYEQYF
TGTGCCAGCAGTTATTATGACAGCTACGAGCAGTACTTC
>TRBJ2-1|NA|NA|TRBV19
CASSNPLSSYNEQFF
TGTGCCAGTAGTAATCCCCTAAGCTCCTACAATGAGCAGTTCTTC
>TRBJ2-1|NA|NA|TRBV30
CASSSYNEQFF
TGTGCCTCCAGCTCCTACAATGAGCAGTTCTTC
>TRBJ2-7|NA|NA|TRBV4-3
CASSIRDGAYEQYF
TGCGCCAGCAGCATCCGGGACGGAGCCTACGAGCAGTACTTC
>TRBJ1-5|TRBD1|NA|TRBV14
CASSHLQGGIDQPQHF
TGTGCCAGCAGCCACCTACAGGGGGGTATCGATCAGCCCCAGCATTTT
>TRBJ2-7|NA|NA|TRBV4-1
CASSQDMLATYEQYF
TGCGCCAGCAGCCAAGATATGCTAGCGACGTACGAGCAGTACTTC
>TRBJ1-5|NA|NA|TRBV7-9
CASSYGPELYSNQPQHF
TGTGCCAGCAGCTACGGGCCAGAGCTCTATAGCAATCAGCCCCAGCATTTT
>TRBJ2-7|NA|NA|TRBV27
CASRPGITYEQYF
TGTGCCAGCCGCCCAGGGATCACCTACGAGCAGTACTTC
>TRBJ2-7|NA|NA|TRBV5-1
CASSLGADGSRSYEQYF
TGCGCCAGCAGCTTAGGGGCGGACGGGTCGAGGTCCTACGAGCAGTACTTC
>TRBJ1-1|NA|once|TRBV7-3
CASSLIGLAGESTEAFF
TGTGCCAGCAGCTTAATCGGTTTGGCAGGGGAGTCGACTGAAGCTTTCTTT